This is a list of T cell receptor beta chains from one sample in a study of beta chain features in type 1 diabetes. Assay: immunoSEQ multiplex PCR; the TCRdb copy retains only in-frame clones and omits some. The data show about 350,000 clones, with about 20% seen just once and approximately 0.043% held by the top ten. Material: naive CD4+ T cells from blood. These receptors were taken from a woman in her late teens or twenties in good health. Each CDR3 is given with its conserved first and last residue. Fields, in order: J gene, clone size, V gene, D gene, CDR3 protein, CDR3 DNA. The D gene is left open where the match is weak. A clone size is listed for some rows: how often the clone was seen (once, few, many), or a class if it is expanded.

TRBJ1-2 few TRBV11-2 . CASSLTGFTYGYTF TGTGCCAGCAGTTTGACCGGGTTTACCTATGGCTACACCTTC
TRBJ2-7 . TRBV7-9 TRBD2 CASTTGGASHEQYF TGTGCCAGCACCACCGGGGGGGCCTCCCACGAGCAGTACTTC
TRBJ2-3 . TRBV11-2 . CASSFKGESTDTQYF TGTGCCAGCAGCTTCAAGGGGGAGAGCACAGATACGCAGTATTTT
TRBJ1-2 . TRBV4-2 . CASSQGLQGDYGYTF TGTGCCAGCAGCCAAGGGCTTCAGGGCGACTATGGCTACACCTTC
TRBJ2-1 few TRBV4-2 TRBD2 CASSHYSGASSYNEQFF TGTGCCAGCAGCCACTATAGCGGGGCCAGCTCCTACAATGAGCAGTTCTTC
TRBJ2-2 . TRBV11-3 TRBD1 CASSPFPGQGDTGELFF TGTGCCAGCAGCCCATTCCCGGGACAGGGTGACACCGGGGAGCTGTTTTTT
TRBJ2-7 . TRBV30 . CAWSQRQAGGSSYEQYF TGTGCCTGGAGTCAGAGGCAGGCTGGGGGGAGCTCCTACGAGCAGTACTTC
TRBJ2-5 . TRBV2 . CASKREETQYF TGTGCCAGCAAGCGGGAAGAGACCCAGTACTTC
TRBJ1-1 . TRBV14 . CASSQVGGTEAFF TGTGCCAGCAGCCAAGTGGGAGGGACTGAAGCTTTCTTT
TRBJ1-6 few TRBV7-2 . CASSPGSPLHF TGTGCCAGCAGCCCGGGGTCACCCCTCCACTTT
TRBJ2-5 . TRBV29-1 TRBD2 CSVPSIAGGPSETQYF TGCAGCGTTCCATCTATAGCGGGAGGGCCCTCAGAGACCCAGTACTTC
TRBJ1-5 . TRBV30 . CAWRGGPYQPQHF TGTGCCTGGAGGGGGGGTCCTTATCAGCCCCAGCATTTT
TRBJ2-3 . TRBV30 . CAWAITDTQYF TGTGCCTGGGCGATCACAGATACGCAGTATTTT
TRBJ2-5 few TRBV11-2 TRBD2 CASRGTSGIPRTQYF TGTGCCAGCAGGGGGACTAGCGGGATCCCACGGACCCAGTACTTC
TRBJ1-1 few TRBV30 . CAWTTKRNTEAFF TGTGCCTGGACCACAAAGCGGAACACTGAAGCTTTCTTT
TRBJ2-5 . TRBV25-1 . CASSEGRGGSVGETQYF TGTGCCAGCAGTGAAGGCCGAGGAGGGTCGGTCGGGGAGACCCAGTACTTC
TRBJ2-5 . TRBV19 TRBD2 CASSIPSTSGSGETQYF TGTGCCAGTAGTATCCCATCGACTAGCGGGAGCGGGGAGACCCAGTACTTC
TRBJ2-5 few TRBV11-3 TRBD2 CASSPGLAGAVGETQYF TGTGCCAGCAGCCCCGGACTAGCGGGAGCGGTAGGGGAGACCCAGTACTTC
TRBJ1-3 . TRBV30 . CAWIRGNTIYF TGTGCCTGGATCCGTGGAAACACCATATATTTT
TRBJ2-1 . TRBV5-1 TRBD2 CATNSGGSYNEQFF TGCGCCACCAATAGCGGGGGCTCCTACAATGAGCAGTTCTTC
TRBJ1-3 . TRBV7-3 . CASSFGRGGENTIYF TGTGCCAGCAGCTTCGGCAGGGGTGGTGAAAACACCATATATTTT
TRBJ2-3 . TRBV5-1 TRBD2 CASSLASGRATDTQYF TGCGCCAGCAGCTTGGCTAGCGGGAGGGCCACAGATACGCAGTATTTT
TRBJ1-5 . TRBV19 TRBD1 CASRRDREEPQHF TGTGCCAGTAGGCGGGACAGGGAAGAGCCCCAGCATTTT
TRBJ2-7 few TRBV30 TRBD2 CAWSVPGAGSYEQYF TGTGCCTGGAGTGTACCGGGAGCGGGATCGTACGAGCAGTACTTC
TRBJ1-6 . TRBV14 TRBD1 CASSQVIGTGYNSPLHF TGTGCCAGCAGCCAAGTAATCGGGACAGGATATAATTCACCCCTCCACTTT
TRBJ1-6 few TRBV4-2 . CASTEEGQGDSPLHF TGTGCCAGCACCGAGGAGGGGCAAGGTGATTCACCCCTCCACTTT
TRBJ2-1 . TRBV7-3 TRBD2 CASRLAGGLDEQFF TGTGCCAGCAGATTAGCGGGGGGGCTGGATGAGCAGTTCTTC
TRBJ1-4 . TRBV5-1 . CASRPGMGNEKLFF TGCGCCAGCAGACCGGGGATGGGTAATGAAAAACTGTTTTTT
TRBJ1-1 . TRBV5-1 TRBD1 CASSSGTGEAFF TGCGCCAGCAGTTCCGGGACAGGGGAAGCTTTCTTT
TRBJ1-2 . TRBV7-9 TRBD1 CASSRGQGVNYGYTF TGTGCCAGCAGCAGGGGACAGGGAGTCAACTATGGCTACACCTTC
TRBJ2-5 . TRBV30 TRBD2 CARGRGGSGETQYF TGTGCCCGGGGGCGGGGGGGTTCAGGAGAGACCCAGTACTTC
TRBJ2-7 . TRBV15 TRBD1 CATSRDTGGYEQYF TGTGCCACCAGCAGAGATACAGGGGGCTACGAGCAGTACTTC
TRBJ2-7 . TRBV18 . CASSPPSTGGEQYF TGTGCCAGCTCACCACCGTCGACTGGGGGGGAGCAGTACTTC
TRBJ2-1 few TRBV7-6 . CASSYVADNEQFF TGTGCCAGCAGCTACGTAGCGGACAATGAGCAGTTCTTC
TRBJ2-1 few TRBV30 . CAWSLGLHNEQFF TGTGCCTGGAGTCTCGGACTCCACAATGAGCAGTTCTTC
TRBJ2-5 . TRBV29-1 TRBD2 CSARTSGTLRGTQYF TGCAGCGCACGGACTAGCGGGACCCTCCGGGGGACCCAGTACTTC
TRBJ2-1 . TRBV18 . CASSAWNEQFF TGTGCCAGCTCGGCTTGGAATGAGCAGTTCTTC
TRBJ1-2 . TRBV9 TRBD1 CASTRDSEFYGYTF TGTGCCAGCACTCGGGACAGCGAATTCTATGGCTACACCTTC
TRBJ2-1 few TRBV7-3 TRBD1 CASSFPSLGTGNLFF TGTGCCAGCAGCTTCCCCTCTCTAGGGACAGGGAACCTGTTCTTC
TRBJ1-5 . TRBV4-1 TRBD1 CASSQAAGGQPQHF TGCGCCAGCAGCCAAGCGGCAGGGGGTCAGCCCCAGCATTTT
TRBJ1-2 . TRBV7-2 TRBD1 CASSLVGQGDYGYTF TGTGCCAGCAGCTTAGTTGGACAGGGGGACTATGGCTACACCTTC
TRBJ1-1 . TRBV2 . CASSYLRGNTEAFF TGTGCCAGCAGTTACCTGAGAGGGAACACTGAAGCTTTCTTT
TRBJ2-3 few TRBV15 TRBD1 CATSSGTGWKDTQYF TGTGCCACCAGCAGCGGGACAGGGTGGAAAGATACGCAGTATTTT
TRBJ1-1 few TRBV4-3 TRBD1 CASSHEGGSMNTEAFF TGCGCCAGCAGCCATGAAGGGGGCTCCATGAACACTGAAGCTTTCTTT
TRBJ2-5 . TRBV4-3 TRBD2 CASSQGTSGVETQYF TGCGCCAGCAGCCAGGGGACTAGCGGGGTGGAGACCCAGTACTTC
TRBJ2-3 . TRBV12-5 TRBD1 CASVRQQGAADTQYF TGTGCTAGTGTGAGACAACAGGGGGCTGCAGATACGCAGTATTTT
TRBJ2-3 . TRBV29-1 . CSVGPAGTDTQYF TGCAGCGTTGGCCCAGCGGGCACAGATACGCAGTATTTT